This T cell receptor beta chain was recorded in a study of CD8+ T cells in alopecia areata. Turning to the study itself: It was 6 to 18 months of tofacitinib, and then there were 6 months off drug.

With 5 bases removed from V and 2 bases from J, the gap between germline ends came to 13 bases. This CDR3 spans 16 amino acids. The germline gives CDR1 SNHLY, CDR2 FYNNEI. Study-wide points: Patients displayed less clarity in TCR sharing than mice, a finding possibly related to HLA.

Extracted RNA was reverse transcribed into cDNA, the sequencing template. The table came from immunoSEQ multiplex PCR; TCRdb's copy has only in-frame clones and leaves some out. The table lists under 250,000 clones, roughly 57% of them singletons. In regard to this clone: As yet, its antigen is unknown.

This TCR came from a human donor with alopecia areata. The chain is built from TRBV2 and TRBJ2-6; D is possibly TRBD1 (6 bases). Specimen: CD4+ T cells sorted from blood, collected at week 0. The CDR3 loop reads CASSSQGRTGANVLTF. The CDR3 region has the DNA TGTGCCAGCAGTTCACAGGGACGGACTGGGGCCAACGTCCTGACTTTC.